This TCR beta chain comes out of a study of CD8 T cells in Susac syndrome. A word on this clonotype: Antigen: not known.

This CDR3 is 14 amino acids long. In germline, CDR1 is SGHVS, CDR2 FQNEAQ. Trimming removed 3 bases at V and 7 bases at J, with 13 bases between. Sequencing of TCR beta covered CD8+ and CD4+ T cells obtained from blood. TEMRA cells were FACS-enriched, while CD8+ and CD4+ T cells were negatively isolated. The study, taken as a whole, reports: It was acknowledged in the study that its TCR sequencing and HLA analysis involved a relatively small number of individuals.

Random hexamers primed reverse transcription of about 0.45 to 1 ug RNA. A multiplex approach, immunoSEQ multiplex PCR, amplified TCR beta CDR3 across 54 Vbeta and 13 Jbeta. MiXCR, run by TCRdb on the immunoSEQ multiplex PCR reads, gives a single entry per CDR3 protein. Among about 300,000 distinct CDR3 sequences listed, under 95% were seen once. The chain recombines TRBV7-8 with TRBJ2-1, with unresolved D. Source material: CD4+ T cells from PBMCs. The source of this sequence is a human donor with multiple sclerosis. The CDR3 DNA reads as TGTGCCAGCAGCTTCCCCGAGCGCGCGAATGAGCAGTTCTTC. Translating it yields CASSFPERANEQFF. The complete variable domain, with remaining parts taken from reference TRBV7-8 and TRBJ2-1, reads GAGVSQSPRYKVAKRGQDVALRCDPISGHVSLFWYQQALGQGPEFLTYFQNEAQLDKSGLPSDRFFAERPEGSVSTLKIQRTQQEDSAVYLCASSFPERANEQFFGPGTRLTVL.